This T cell receptor (beta chain) was captured in a study of cytomegalovirus exposure and HLA in healthy donors. PCR involved 60 Vbeta and 13 Jbeta primers. Assay used: immunoSEQ multiplex PCR; TCRdb lists only in-frame clones, some missing. The repertoire holds 140,000 to 150,000 clones, less than 10% seen once, with 1.8% in the top ten. The CDR3 spans 15 residues. Trimming stripped 6 bases from V and 3 bases from J, with 14 bases between. Looked up from germline, CDR1 is SNHLY and CDR2 is FYNNEI. This clone came up a few times. Sequencing was carried out using PBMCs. This chain joins TRBV2 and TRBJ1-4, with D possibly TRBD1 on 5 matching bases. This TCR was recovered from a man aged 45 to 65 in good health and CMV-seronegative. The CDR3 loop is CASRMNQGSNEKLFF. CDR3 DNA: TGTGCCAGCAGGATGAACCAGGGATCTAATGAAAAACTGTTTTTT.